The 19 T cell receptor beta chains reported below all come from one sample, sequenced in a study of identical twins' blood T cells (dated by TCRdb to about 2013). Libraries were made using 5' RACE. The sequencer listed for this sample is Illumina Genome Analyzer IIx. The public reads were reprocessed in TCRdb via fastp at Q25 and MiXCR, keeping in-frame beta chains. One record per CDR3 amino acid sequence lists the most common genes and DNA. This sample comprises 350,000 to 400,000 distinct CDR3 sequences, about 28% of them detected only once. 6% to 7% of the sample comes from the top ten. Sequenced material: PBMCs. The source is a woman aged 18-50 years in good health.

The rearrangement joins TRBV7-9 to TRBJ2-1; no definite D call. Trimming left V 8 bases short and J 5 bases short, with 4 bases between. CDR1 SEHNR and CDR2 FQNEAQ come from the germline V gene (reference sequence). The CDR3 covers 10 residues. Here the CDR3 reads CASGNNEQFF. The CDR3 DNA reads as TGTGCCAGCGGAAACAATGAGCAGTTCTTC.

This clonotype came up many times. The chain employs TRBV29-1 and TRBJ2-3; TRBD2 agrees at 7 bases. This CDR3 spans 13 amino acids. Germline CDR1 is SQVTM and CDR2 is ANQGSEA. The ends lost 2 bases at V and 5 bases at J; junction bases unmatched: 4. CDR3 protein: CSVERTSVDTQYF. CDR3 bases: TGCAGCGTTGAAAGGACTAGTGTAGATACGCAGTATTTT.

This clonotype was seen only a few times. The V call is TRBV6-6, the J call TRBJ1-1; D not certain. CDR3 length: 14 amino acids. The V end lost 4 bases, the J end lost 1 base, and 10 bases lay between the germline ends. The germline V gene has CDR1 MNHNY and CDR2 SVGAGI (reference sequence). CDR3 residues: CASSSLPGNTEAFF. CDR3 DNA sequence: TGTGCCAGCAGTTCACTGCCGGGGAACACTGAAGCTTTCTTT.

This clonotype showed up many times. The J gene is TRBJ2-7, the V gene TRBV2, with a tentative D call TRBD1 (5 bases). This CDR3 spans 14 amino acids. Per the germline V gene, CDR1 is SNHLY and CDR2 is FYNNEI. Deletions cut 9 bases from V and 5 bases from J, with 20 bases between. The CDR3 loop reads CARSRSTVMDEQYF. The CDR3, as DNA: TGTGCCAGATCTAGGTCGACAGTTATGGACGAGCAGTACTTC.

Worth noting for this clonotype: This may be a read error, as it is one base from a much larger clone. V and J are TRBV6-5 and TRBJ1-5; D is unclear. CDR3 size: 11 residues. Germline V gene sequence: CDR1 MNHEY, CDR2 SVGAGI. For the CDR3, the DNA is TGTACCAGCGGGGTTAATCAGCCCCAGCATTTT. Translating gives CTSGVNQPQHF.

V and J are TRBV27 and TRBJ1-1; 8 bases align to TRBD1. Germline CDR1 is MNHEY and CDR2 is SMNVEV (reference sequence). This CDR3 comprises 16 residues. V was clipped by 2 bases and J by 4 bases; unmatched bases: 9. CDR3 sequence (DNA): TGTGCCAGCAGTTTACTACCCACAGGGGGGATCACTGAAGCTTTCTTT. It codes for CASSLLPTGGITEAFF.

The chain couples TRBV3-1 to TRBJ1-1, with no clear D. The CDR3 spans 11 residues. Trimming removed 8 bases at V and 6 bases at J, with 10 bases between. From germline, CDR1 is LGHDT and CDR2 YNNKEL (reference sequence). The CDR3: CASASGPEAFF. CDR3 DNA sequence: TGTGCCAGCGCATCTGGCCCTGAAGCTTTCTTT. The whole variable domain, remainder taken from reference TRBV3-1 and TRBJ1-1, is DTAVSQTPKYLVTQMGNDKSIKCEQNLGHDTMYWYKQDSKKFLKIMFSYNNKELIINETVPNRFSPKSPDKAHLNLHINSLELGDSAVYFCASASGPEAFFGQGTRLTVV.

CDR3 DNA sequence: TGTGCCAGCAGCTTACTAGCGGCAGATACGCAGTATTTT. Its protein is CASSLLAADTQYF. The V call is TRBV3-1, the J call TRBJ2-3; 8 bases match TRBD2. This CDR3 has 13 amino acids. The junction had 2 bases not matched to a gene; V was cut back by 5 bases and J by 4 bases. Germline assignment: CDR1 LGHDT and CDR2 YNNKEL (reference sequence).

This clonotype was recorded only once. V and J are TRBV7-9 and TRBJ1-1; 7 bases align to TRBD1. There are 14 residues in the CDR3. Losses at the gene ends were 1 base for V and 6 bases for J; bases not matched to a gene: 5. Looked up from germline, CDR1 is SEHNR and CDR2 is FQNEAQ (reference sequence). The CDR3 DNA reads TGTGCCAGCAGCTTAGAAGGACAGGTCCCTGAAGCTTTCTTT. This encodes CASSLEGQVPEAFF. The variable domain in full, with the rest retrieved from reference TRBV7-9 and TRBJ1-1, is DTGVSQNPRHKITKRGQNVTFRCDPISEHNRLYWYRQTLGQGPEFLTYFQNEAQLEKSRLLSDRFSAERPKGSFSTLEIQRTEQGDSAMYLCASSLEGQVPEAFFGQGTRLTVV.

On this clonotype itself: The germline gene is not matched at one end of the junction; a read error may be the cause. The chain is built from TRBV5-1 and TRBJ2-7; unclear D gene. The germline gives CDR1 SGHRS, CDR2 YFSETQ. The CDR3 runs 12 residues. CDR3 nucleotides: TGTGCCATCACCCTCAGCTCCTACGAGCAGTACTTC. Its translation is CAITLSSYEQYF.

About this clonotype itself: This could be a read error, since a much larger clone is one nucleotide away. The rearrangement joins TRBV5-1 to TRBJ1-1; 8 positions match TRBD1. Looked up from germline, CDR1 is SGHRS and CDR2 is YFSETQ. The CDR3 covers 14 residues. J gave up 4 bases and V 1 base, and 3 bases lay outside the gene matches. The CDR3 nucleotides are TGCGCCAGCAGCTTGCCTGGGACAGGCACTGAAGCTTTCTTT. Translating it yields CASSLPGTGTEAFF.

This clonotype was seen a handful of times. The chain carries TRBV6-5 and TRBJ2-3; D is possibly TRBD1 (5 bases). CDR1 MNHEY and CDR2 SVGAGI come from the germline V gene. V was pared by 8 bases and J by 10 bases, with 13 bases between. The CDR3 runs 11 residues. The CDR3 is CASGASIPQYF. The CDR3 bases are TGTGCCAGCGGGGCCAGCATCCCGCAGTATTTT.

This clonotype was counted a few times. The CDR3 DNA reads as TGCGCCAGCAGCTTGGGAGTGACAGGGGGCTTCTCCGAGCAGTACTTC. Translating it yields CASSLGVTGGFSEQYF. This chain uses TRBV5-1 with TRBJ2-7, with 10 bases identical to TRBD1. The V segment lost 0 bases and the J segment 6 bases; nucleotides outside the gene matches: 9. The CDR3 totals 16 residues. In germline, CDR1 is SGHRS, CDR2 YFSETQ. Filled out from reference TRBV5-1 and TRBJ2-7, the complete variable domain reads KAGVTQTPRYLIKTRGQQVTLSCSPISGHRSVSWYQQTPGQGLQFLFEYFSETQRNKGNFPGRFSGRQFSNSRSEMNVSTLELGDSALYLCASSLGVTGGFSEQYFGPGTRLTVT.

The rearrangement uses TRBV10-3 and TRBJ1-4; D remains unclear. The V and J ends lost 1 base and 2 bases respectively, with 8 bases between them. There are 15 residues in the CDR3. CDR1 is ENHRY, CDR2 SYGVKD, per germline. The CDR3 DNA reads TGTGCCATCAGTGAGTACCGGCTGACTAATGAAAAACTGTTTTTT. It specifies CAISEYRLTNEKLFF.

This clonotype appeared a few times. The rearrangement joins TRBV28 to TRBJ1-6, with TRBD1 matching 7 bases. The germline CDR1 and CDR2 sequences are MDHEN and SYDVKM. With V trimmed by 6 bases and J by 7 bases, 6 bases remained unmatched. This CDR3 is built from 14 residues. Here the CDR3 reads CASSSTGLNSPLHF. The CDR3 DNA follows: TGTGCCAGCAGCTCGACAGGGTTGAATTCACCCCTCCACTTT.

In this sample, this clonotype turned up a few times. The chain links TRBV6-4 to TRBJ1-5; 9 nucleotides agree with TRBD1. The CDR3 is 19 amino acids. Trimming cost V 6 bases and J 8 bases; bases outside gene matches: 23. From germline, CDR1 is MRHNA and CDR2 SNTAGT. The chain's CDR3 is CASSGSGTGLIYGCEPQHF. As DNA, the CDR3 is TGTGCCAGCAGCGGCTCGGGGACAGGGCTTATCTACGGTTGCGAGCCCCAGCATTTT.

Here the CDR3 DNA reads TGTGCTAGTGCCCGATATTCGGCGGGCTCGTCCGGAGATACGCAGTATTTT. It codes for CASARYSAGSSGDTQYF. J is TRBJ2-3 and V is TRBV12-5, with TRBD2 as a possible D gene (5 bases). V lost 7 bases and J 5 bases, leaving 25 bases between the germline ends. Per the germline V gene, CDR1 is LGHNT and CDR2 is FRNRAP. This CDR3 has 17 residues. Full variable domain (outside the CDR3, taken from reference TRBV12-5 and TRBJ2-3): DARVTQTPRHKVTEMGQEVTMRCQPILGHNTVFWYRQTMMQGLELLAYFRNRAPLDDSGMPKDRFSAEMPDATLATLKIQPSEPRDSAVYFCASARYSAGSSGDTQYFGPGTRLTVL.

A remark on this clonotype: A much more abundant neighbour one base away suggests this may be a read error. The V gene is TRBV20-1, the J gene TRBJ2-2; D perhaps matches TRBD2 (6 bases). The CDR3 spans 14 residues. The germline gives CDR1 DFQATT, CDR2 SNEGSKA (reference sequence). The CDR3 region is CSAKLRPNTGEVFF. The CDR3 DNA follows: TGCAGTGCTAAGCTGCGGCCGAACACCGGGGAGGTGTTTTTT.

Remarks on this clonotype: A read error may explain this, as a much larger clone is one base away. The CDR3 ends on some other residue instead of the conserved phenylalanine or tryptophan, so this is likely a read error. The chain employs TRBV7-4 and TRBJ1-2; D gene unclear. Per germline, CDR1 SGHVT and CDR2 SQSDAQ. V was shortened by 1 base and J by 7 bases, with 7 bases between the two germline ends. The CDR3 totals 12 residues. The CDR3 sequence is CASSLEPCGYTL. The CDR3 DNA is TGTGCCAGCAGCTTAGAACCCTGTGGCTACACCCTC.